This entry lists 30 T cell receptor beta chains sequenced from one sample in a study of blood T cell repertoires in COVID-19. Repertoires were generated with immunoSEQ multiplex PCR, while TCRdb's copy carries only in-frame clones and drops some. The table lists 200,000 to 250,000 clones, less than 90% of them singletons. The sequencing sample was made of peripheral blood. The receptor set was obtained from a man aged 40-50 years with active or convalescent COVID-19.

The chain uses TRBV28 and TRBJ1-1, with D unclear. Deletions cut 6 bases from V and 0 bases from J, with 8 bases between. The CDR3 runs 13 residues. The germline V gene encodes CDR1 MDHEN and CDR2 SYDVKM. The CDR3 DNA follows: TGTGCCAGCAGGGAGTACATGAACACTGAAGCTTTCTTT. Amino acids: CASREYMNTEAFF.

V is TRBV7-9 and J is TRBJ2-3; no clear D. V shed 1 base and J shed 4 bases, with 3 bases lying between them. The CDR3 sequence is 12 residues long. In germline, CDR1 is SEHNR, CDR2 FQNEAQ (reference sequence). The chain's CDR3 is CASSLVSDTQYF. As DNA, the CDR3 is TGTGCCAGCAGCTTAGTATCAGATACGCAGTATTTT.

The chain recombines TRBV28 with TRBJ1-5; D call uncertain. V lost 6 bases and J lost 0, with 6 bases in between. Per the germline V gene, CDR1 is MDHEN and CDR2 is SYDVKM. The CDR3 consists of 13 residues. CDR3 sequence: CASSGPSNQPQHF. The DNA of the CDR3 is TGTGCCAGCAGCGGTCCTAGCAATCAGCCCCAGCATTTT. Full variable domain (missing parts from reference TRBV28 and TRBJ1-5): DVKVTQSSRYLVKRTGEKVFLECVQDMDHENMFWYRQDPGLGLRLIYFSYDVKMKEKGDIPEGYSVSREKKERFSLILESASTNQTSMYLCASSGPSNQPQHFGDGTRLSIL.

The chain carries TRBV19 and TRBJ2-2; TRBD1 matches at 9 bases. V lost 7 bases and J lost 6; bases outside the gene matches: 3. The CDR3 contains 13 residues. Germline CDR1 is LNHDA and CDR2 is SQIVND (reference sequence). In DNA form, the CDR3 reads TGTGCCAGTACCCGGGACAGGGCCGGGGAGCTGTTTTTT. Translated: CASTRDRAGELFF.

The chain joins TRBV9 to TRBJ1-2; TRBD1 matches at 9 bases. The V gene's germline CDR1 is SGDLS and CDR2 YYNGEE. V gave up 7 bases and J gave up 1 base; unmatched junction bases: 5. The CDR3 totals 14 residues. The CDR3 loop is CASQPDRGNYGYTF. DNA for the CDR3: TGTGCCAGCCAACCGGACAGGGGTAACTATGGCTACACCTTC.

The CDR3 DNA is TGCAGCGTGTCGGACAGGGGGCTCTATGGCTACACCTTC. Protein: CSVSDRGLYGYTF. This chain links TRBV29-1 with TRBJ1-2, with TRBD1 matching over 11 bases. Germline CDR1 and CDR2: SQVTM and ANQGSEA. Trimming removed 6 bases from V and 4 bases from J; junction bases left unmatched: 4. This CDR3 has 13 residues.

The CDR3 reads CASSLWVGGISGNTIYF. In DNA, the CDR3 is TGTGCCAGCAGTTTATGGGTGGGGGGAATCTCTGGAAACACCATATATTTT. This chain joins TRBV28 and TRBJ1-3, with D perhaps matching TRBD1 (5 bases). Trimming took off 0 bases at V and 0 bases at J, with 12 bases between the two ends. The CDR3 has 17 amino acids. Looked up from germline, CDR1 is MDHEN and CDR2 is SYDVKM.

V gene TRBV9 combines with J gene TRBJ2-1; the D gene is possibly TRBD2 (6 bases). This CDR3 comprises 16 residues. Germline V gene lookup returns CDR1 SGDLS and CDR2 YYNGEE. Trimming pared 2 bases from V and 0 bases from J, leaving 12 bases between. The CDR3 spells CASSVLPGSSYNEQFF. The CDR3 DNA is TGTGCCAGCAGCGTGTTACCCGGGAGCTCCTACAATGAGCAGTTCTTC.

The genes are TRBV28 and TRBJ2-7; 10 bases fit TRBD2. The CDR3 is 14 residues long. V was clipped by 6 bases and J by 1 base; unmatched bases: 3. Germline-derived CDR1 and CDR2 are MDHEN and SYDVKM. DNA for the CDR3: TGTGCCAGCAGATCAGCGGGAGGGTCCTACGAGCAGTACTTC. This sequence encodes CASRSAGGSYEQYF.

The chain joins TRBV28 to TRBJ2-1; the match to TRBD2 covers 8 bases. V dropped 5 bases and J dropped 0; count of bases not matched to a gene: 6. This CDR3 is 16 amino acids long. Germline loops: CDR1 MDHEN, CDR2 SYDVKM. CDR3 sequence (DNA): TGTGCCAGCAGTACCGGGGCGGGGGGCTCCTACAATGAGCAGTTCTTC. It encodes CASSTGAGGSYNEQFF.

The rearrangement links TRBV4-1 to TRBJ1-2; TRBD1 matches at 7 bases. The CDR3 extends over 13 amino acids. With V trimmed by 4 bases and J by 5 bases, 4 bases remained unmatched. Germline V gives CDR1 MGHRA, CDR2 YSYEKL. CDR3 amino acids: CASSPGTVYGYTF. The CDR3, as DNA: TGCGCCAGCAGCCCTGGGACAGTATATGGCTACACCTTC.

Only a few counts were recorded for this clone. The chain links TRBV5-8 to TRBJ1-1, with D perhaps TRBD1 (5 bases). The CDR3 spans 14 residues. Trimming left V 1 base short and J 5 bases short, with 12 bases between. CDR1 and CDR2 (germline): SGHTS, YDEGEE. Here the CDR3 DNA reads TGTGCCAGCAGCTTGTCAGGGTTAGGAACTGAAGCTTTCTTT. The encoded protein is CASSLSGLGTEAFF. The full variable domain, its missing parts supplied by reference TRBV5-8 and TRBJ1-1, is EAGVTQSPTHLIKTRGQQATLRCSPISGHTSVYWYQQALGLGLQFLLWYDEGEERNRGNFPPRFSGRQFPNYSSELNVNALELEDSALYLCASSLSGLGTEAFFGQGTRLTVV.

Points on this clone: This specimen includes other DNA sequences encoding the same CDR3. V and J are TRBV5-5 and TRBJ2-1; tentatively, D is TRBD1 (5 bases). Germline V gene lookup returns CDR1 SGHKS and CDR2 YYEKEE (reference sequence). V gave up 4 bases and J gave up 3 bases, with 8 bases separating them. This CDR3 comprises 13 residues. The CDR3 spells CASSLDSYNEQFF. Here the CDR3 DNA reads TGTGCCAGCAGCCTCGACAGCTACAATGAGCAGTTCTTC.

The rearrangement uses TRBV27 and TRBJ2-2; D not certain. Trimming shortened V by 2 bases and J by 5 bases, and 3 bases separated the two germline ends. Germline V gives CDR1 MNHEY, CDR2 SMNVEV (reference sequence). The CDR3 is 12 residues long. CDR3 in amino acids: CASSLATGELFF. The CDR3 nucleotides are TGTGCCAGCAGTTTAGCGACCGGGGAGCTGTTTTTT.

This rearrangement joins TRBV4-2 to TRBJ1-5, with D perhaps TRBD1 (6 bases). This CDR3 spans 16 amino acids. V lost 4 bases, J lost 9 bases, and 22 bases lay in between. Germline V gene lookup returns CDR1 LGHNA and CDR2 YNFKEQ. The CDR3 DNA follows: TGTGCCAGCAGCCTCCAGGGGCGGGGGGAGCCCGGGCCCCAGCATTTT. Amino acids: CASSLQGRGEPGPQHF.

The gene calls are TRBV5-1 and TRBJ1-2; the D gene is possibly TRBD1 (5 bases). The germline V and J ends were trimmed by 1 base and 3 bases, with 16 bases remaining between them. CDR3 size: 16 residues. CDR1 is SGHRS, CDR2 YFSETQ, per germline. Here the CDR3 reads CASSLSGGVEYYGYTF. For the CDR3, the DNA is TGCGCCAGCAGCTTGTCGGGGGGTGTGGAATACTATGGCTACACCTTC. Based on the CDR3 plus reference TRBV5-1 and TRBJ1-2, the full variable domain is KAGVTQTPRYLIKTRGQQVTLSCSPISGHRSVSWYQQTPGQGLQFLFEYFSETQRNKGNFPGRFSGRQFSNSRSEMNVSTLELGDSALYLCASSLSGGVEYYGYTFGSGTRLTVV.

This chain joins TRBV6-1 and TRBJ1-1, with D unclear. V was trimmed by 1 base and J by 4 bases, leaving 10 bases between them. Germline values: CDR1 MNHNS, CDR2 SASEGT. The CDR3 has 14 residues. This CDR3 is CASSEGPEGTEAFF. In nucleotides, the CDR3 is TGTGCCAGCAGTGAAGGGCCCGAGGGCACTGAAGCTTTCTTT.

The rearrangement joins TRBV2 to TRBJ1-3; no reliable D call. The V and J ends lost 5 bases and 8 bases respectively, with 10 bases between them. The germline CDR1 and CDR2 sequences are SNHLY and FYNNEI. This CDR3 region has 12 residues. CDR3 region: CASSSMRDTIYF. Here the CDR3 DNA reads TGTGCCAGCAGTTCCATGCGGGACACCATATATTTT.

This chain's CDR3 is CASSLLDSVNEQFF. DNA of the CDR3: TGTGCCAGCAGTTTATTAGATTCGGTGAATGAGCAGTTCTTC. The chain links TRBV27 to TRBJ2-1; D not certain. The V gene's germline CDR1 is MNHEY and CDR2 SMNVEV (reference sequence). Trimming took 1 base from V and 7 from J, leaving 11 bases between them. The CDR3 contains 14 residues.

The V call is TRBV28, the J call TRBJ1-1, with 7 positions matching TRBD1. Germline V gives CDR1 MDHEN, CDR2 SYDVKM. The J segment lost 0 bases and the V segment lost 8 bases, leaving 9 bases of the junction unmatched. This CDR3 has 15 amino acids. CDR3 coding DNA: TGTGCCAGCCTCCCCCTAGGACAGGTGAACACTGAAGCTTTCTTT. This sequence encodes CASLPLGQVNTEAFF. Complete variable domain (other parts from reference TRBV28 and TRBJ1-1): DVKVTQSSRYLVKRTGEKVFLECVQDMDHENMFWYRQDPGLGLRLIYFSYDVKMKEKGDIPEGYSVSREKKERFSLILESASTNQTSMYLCASLPLGQVNTEAFFGQGTRLTVV.

The rearrangement joins TRBV5-1 to TRBJ2-7, with 9 bases that match TRBD2. CDR3 length: 12 amino acids. Germline CDR1 is SGHRS and CDR2 is YFSETQ. Trimming cost V 3 bases and J 12 bases; bases outside gene matches: 7. The CDR3 sequence: CASSSGLARWYF. CDR3 in DNA: TGCGCCAGCAGCTCGGGACTAGCTCGCTGGTACTTC. The complete variable domain, with remaining parts taken from reference TRBV5-1 and TRBJ2-7, reads KAGVTQTPRYLIKTRGQQVTLSCSPISGHRSVSWYQQTPGQGLQFLFEYFSETQRNKGNFPGRFSGRQFSNSRSEMNVSTLELGDSALYLCASSSGLARWYFGPGTRLTVT.

This rearrangement joins TRBV9 to TRBJ1-3, with TRBD1 matching over 11 bases. The CDR3 has 16 amino acids. Germline trimming cut 4 bases from V and 2 bases from J; bases unmatched to any gene: 5. From germline, CDR1 is SGDLS and CDR2 YYNGEE. CDR3 nucleotides: TGTGCCAGCAGCTCTGGACAGGGGGCTCCTGGAAACACCATATATTTT. Translation: CASSSGQGAPGNTIYF.

This sequence joins TRBV19 and TRBJ2-2; 8 bases agree with TRBD1. In germline, CDR1 is LNHDA, CDR2 SQIVND (reference sequence). J was trimmed by 4 bases and V by 11 bases; bases with no gene match: 6. The length of the CDR3 is 13 residues. The CDR3 bases are TGTGCCGGCAGGACAGGGATCACCGGGGAGCTGTTTTTT. This gives the protein CAGRTGITGELFF.

V usage is TRBV6-5 and J usage is TRBJ2-1; possible D gene TRBD2, 6 bases. Germline CDR1 reads MNHEY; CDR2 reads SVGAGI. The CDR3 has 13 amino acids. Trimming removed 11 bases from V and 9 bases from J, with 20 bases in between. CDR3 sequence (DNA): TGTGCCGCCGATGGAGGAGGGCGCTTTGAGCAGTTCTTC. Translated, it gives CAADGGGRFEQFF.

This clone was observed a handful of times. The chain employs TRBV9 and TRBJ2-2; 8 positions match TRBD2. CDR1 SGDLS and CDR2 YYNGEE come from the germline V gene. Losses at the gene ends were 6 bases for V and 0 bases for J; bases not matched to a gene: 7. This CDR3 is 16 amino acids long. This CDR3 reads CASNLNSGANTGELFF. The DNA for the CDR3 is TGTGCCAGCAACCTAAATAGCGGGGCGAACACCGGGGAGCTGTTTTTT.

The chain links TRBV19 to TRBJ2-5; TRBD2 matches 9 bases. Germline assignment: CDR1 LNHDA and CDR2 SQIVND (reference sequence). J lost 2 bases, V lost 10 bases, and 5 bases had no gene match. The CDR3 contains 13 residues. This CDR3 reads CATRLAAQETQYF. The CDR3 region has the DNA TGTGCCACTCGACTAGCGGCACAAGAGACCCAGTACTTC.

This sequence joins TRBV29-1 and TRBJ2-2; 8 nucleotides align to TRBD1. This CDR3 contains 14 residues. From germline, CDR1 is SQVTM and CDR2 ANQGSEA. The trim removed 5 bases at V and 6 bases at J, leaving 8 bases unmatched. The CDR3 region is CSVIGQGAAGELFF. Written as DNA, the CDR3 is TGCAGCGTTATAGGGCAGGGGGCAGCCGGGGAGCTGTTTTTT.

This clone was observed once. Germline and junction disagree at one end, which may indicate a read error. The chain carries TRBV6-5 and TRBJ2-7, with D unresolved. Germline CDR1 reads MNHEY; CDR2 reads SVGAGI. There are 13 residues in the CDR3. CDR3 in DNA: TGTGCCAGCAGTGACTCATCTTCCTACGAGCAGTACTTC. This sequence encodes CASSDSSSYEQYF.

The chain uses TRBV6-4 and TRBJ1-2, with 11 nucleotides matching TRBD1. V shed 8 bases, J shed 7 bases, and the junction held 9 bases outside the gene matches. Germline loops: CDR1 MRHNA, CDR2 SNTAGT. The CDR3 has 14 amino acids. CDR3 sequence reads: CASRRDRGFGGYTF. DNA of the CDR3: TGTGCCAGCCGCCGGGACAGGGGGTTTGGTGGCTACACCTTC.

This clone has a handful of counts. The chain joins TRBV6-5 to TRBJ1-5; D gene ambiguous. The CDR3 spans 13 residues. V shed 5 bases and J shed 3 bases, with 8 bases lying between them. Germline V CDR1 and CDR2: MNHEY, SVGAGI. CDR3 sequence reads: CASSLTTNQPQHF. CDR3 in DNA: TGTGCCAGCAGTCTTACTACCAATCAGCCCCAGCATTTT.